Listed here are 29 T cell receptor beta chains from one sample, sequenced in a study of T cell changes during pregnancy in multiple sclerosis. Only in-frame clones appear in the TCRdb table, and some are missing; sequencing was by immunoSEQ multiplex PCR. Of roughly 49,000 clones in the sample, roughly 88% were seen once. This specimen was peripheral blood, taken in the first trimester of pregnancy. All receptors come from a female donor in good health, enrolled as a control in a pregnancy study.

The V call is TRBV27, the J call TRBJ2-2, with 9 bases aligning to TRBD2. CDR3 length: 18 residues. Unmatched junction bases numbered 11, after V lost 5 bases and J lost 1 base. Germline V CDR1 and CDR2: MNHEY, SMNVEV (reference sequence). CDR3 nucleotides: TGTGCCAGCAGTCGCCGGGGGGTAGCGGGAGTGAACACCGGGGAGCTGTTTTTT. It specifies CASSRRGVAGVNTGELFF.

This clone was recorded a few times. Mismatch with germline at one junction end may stem from a read error. V gene TRBV7-9 combines with J gene TRBJ1-3, with D unclear. Germline CDR1 is SEHNR and CDR2 is FQNEAQ (reference sequence). The CDR3 has 12 residues. The DNA of the CDR3 is TGTGCCAGCAGCTTAGCGGAGGTCTTCTCGGATTTT. Translation gives CASSLAEVFSDF.

V is TRBV5-1 and J is TRBJ2-2; TRBD2 might be the D (5 bases). Trimming took 1 base from V and 4 from J, leaving 8 bases between them. The CDR3 loop spans 14 amino acids. The germline CDR1 and CDR2 sequences are SGHRS and YFSETQ. The CDR3 reads CASSLFRGTGELFF. CDR3 nucleotides: TGCGCCAGCAGCTTGTTCCGGGGCACCGGGGAGCTGTTTTTT. The full variable domain, its missing parts supplied by reference TRBV5-1 and TRBJ2-2, is KAGVTQTPRYLIKTRGQQVTLSCSPISGHRSVSWYQQTPGQGLQFLFEYFSETQRNKGNFPGRFSGRQFSNSRSEMNVSTLELGDSALYLCASSLFRGTGELFFGEGSRLTVL.

A single count supports this clone. V gene TRBV10-1 combines with J gene TRBJ2-7; D ambiguous. Germline CDR1 is WNHNN and CDR2 is SYGVQD (reference sequence). The V end was cut by 3 bases, the J end by 2 bases, with 11 bases between. This CDR3 has 14 amino acids. The CDR3 bases are TGCGCCAGCAGTGACGCTAGTGCGACCTACGAGCAGTACTTC. This sequence encodes CASSDASATYEQYF.

J is TRBJ2-3 and V is TRBV28; 11 bases agree with TRBD2. The CDR3 length is 17 residues. V lost 8 bases, J lost 1 base, and 11 bases stayed unmatched. Germline CDR1 is MDHEN and CDR2 is SYDVKM. CDR3 protein: CASRTSGRGKGTDTQYF. The DNA of the CDR3 is TGTGCCAGCCGCACTAGCGGGAGAGGGAAGGGCACAGATACGCAGTATTTT.

This clone was seen only once. The chain is built from TRBV6-5 and TRBJ1-2; 7 nucleotides match TRBD1. Germline lookup yields CDR1 MNHEY and CDR2 SVGAGI. This CDR3 contains 16 residues. Trimming cost V 0 bases and J 4 bases; bases outside gene matches: 8. The CDR3 loop reads CASSYSTDRAGYGYTF. CDR3 nucleotide sequence: TGTGCCAGCAGTTACTCCACCGACAGGGCCGGCTATGGCTACACCTTC.

This clone was counted only a few times. This chain links TRBV29-1 with TRBJ1-4; TRBD1 agrees at 9 bases. Germline V CDR1 and CDR2: SQVTM, ANQGSEA. The CDR3 is made up of 15 amino acids. The V and J ends lost 3 bases and 7 bases, in that order; junction bases with no gene match: 9. The CDR3 here is CSVDLTGTGSEKLFF. Here the CDR3 DNA reads TGCAGCGTTGACTTGACCGGGACAGGGAGTGAAAAACTGTTTTTT.

This chain links TRBV29-1 with TRBJ2-3, with TRBD1 identical over 9 bases. V was pared by 2 bases and J by 8 bases, with 8 bases of the junction left unmatched. This CDR3 has 14 residues. Germline V gene data show CDR1 as SQVTM and CDR2 as ANQGSEA. The CDR3 loop is CSVELGTGMVTQYF. The CDR3 nucleotides read TGCAGCGTTGAACTCGGGACAGGGATGGTTACGCAGTATTTT.

The chain combines TRBV19 with TRBJ1-1; 8 bases agree with TRBD1. Trimming removed 7 bases from V and 8 bases from J; junction bases left unmatched: 9. CDR1 is LNHDA and CDR2 is SQIVND in the germline V gene (reference sequence). This CDR3 has 13 residues. This CDR3 is CASISTGATEAFF. The CDR3 nucleotides are TGTGCCAGTATATCGACAGGGGCTACGGAAGCTTTCTTT. Full variable domain (remainder filled in from reference TRBV19 and TRBJ1-1): DGGITQSPKYLFRKEGQNVTLSCEQNLNHDAMYWYRQDPGQGLRLIYYSQIVNDFQKGDIAEGYSVSREKKESFPLTVTSAQKNPTAFYLCASISTGATEAFFGQGTRLTVV.

The gene calls are TRBV7-9 and TRBJ2-5; no definite D call. This CDR3 is built from 15 residues. Germline loops: CDR1 SEHNR, CDR2 FQNEAQ (reference sequence). Trimming removed 0 bases at V and 2 bases at J, with 10 bases between. CDR3 coding DNA: TGTGCCAGCAGCTTAGCCTCCAGGTTACAAGAGACCCAGTACTTC. It codes for CASSLASRLQETQYF.

The chain couples TRBV7-9 to TRBJ2-2, with 10 bases fitting TRBD1. The CDR3 consists of 18 residues. With V trimmed by 1 base and J by 6 bases, 11 bases remained unmatched. Germline V gene lookup returns CDR1 SEHNR and CDR2 FQNEAQ (reference sequence). The CDR3 is CASSLDGRDRGFAGELFF. CDR3 nucleotide sequence: TGTGCCAGCAGCTTAGACGGCCGGGACAGGGGTTTCGCCGGGGAGCTGTTTTTT.

The rearrangement links TRBV5-5 to TRBJ1-5; 7 nucleotides align to TRBD1. V lost 2 bases to trimming and J lost 7 bases; unmatched junction nucleotides: 9. The CDR3 runs to 15 residues. CDR1 and CDR2 from the germline V gene are SGHKS and YYEKEE (reference sequence). CDR3 protein: CASSLSDRVNQPQHF. The DNA of the CDR3 is TGTGCCAGCAGCTTAAGTGACAGGGTAAACCAGCCCCAGCATTTT.

The rearrangement links TRBV7-6 to TRBJ2-3; tentative D call: TRBD1 (6 bases). The CDR3 runs 14 residues. Trimming left V 4 bases short and J 2 bases short, with 10 bases between. Germline V gene data show CDR1 as SGHVS and CDR2 as FNYEAQ. The DNA for the CDR3 is TGTGCCAGCAGCTCAAACAGGGTCACAGATACGCAGTATTTT. Its protein product is CASSSNRVTDTQYF.

The CDR3 coding sequence is TGTGCCTGGAGCTTGACAGCCGGGACAGTAAGCACAGATACGCAGTATTTT. It specifies CAWSLTAGTVSTDTQYF. V is TRBV30 and J is TRBJ2-3, with 7 positions matching TRBD1. Germline loops: CDR1 GTSNPN, CDR2 SVGIG (reference sequence). The CDR3 has 17 residues. The junction had 12 bases not matched to a gene; V was cut back by 3 bases and J by 0 bases.

This sequence joins TRBV7-9 and TRBJ2-7; 7 nucleotides match TRBD2. CDR3 length: 14 residues. CDR1 and CDR2 (germline): SEHNR, FQNEAQ (reference sequence). V shed 3 bases, J shed 2 bases, and the junction held 4 bases outside the gene matches. CDR3 sequence: CASSLSGDPYEQYF. Here the CDR3 DNA reads TGTGCCAGCAGCTTGAGCGGGGACCCCTACGAGCAGTACTTC.

The chain is built from TRBV7-9 and TRBJ2-1; 9 positions match TRBD2. There are 17 residues in the CDR3. The junction had 9 bases not matched to a gene; V was cut back by 1 base and J by 5 bases. The germline V gene has CDR1 SEHNR and CDR2 FQNEAQ (reference sequence). CDR3 amino acids: CASSLVSAGGVHNEQFF. The CDR3 DNA reads as TGTGCCAGCAGCTTAGTTAGCGCGGGGGGGGTCCACAATGAGCAGTTCTTC.

The V and J genes are TRBV30 and TRBJ2-1, with 10 bases fitting TRBD2. Germline CDR1 and CDR2: GTSNPN and SVGIG (reference sequence). Germline trimming cut 0 bases from V and 7 bases from J; bases unmatched to any gene: 9. The CDR3 is 16 residues long. The DNA for the CDR3 is TGTGCCTGGAGTGTACCCGTAGCGGGGGGTAGAAATGAGCAGTTCTTC. Protein sequence: CAWSVPVAGGRNEQFF.

This clone was seen a handful of times. The chain combines TRBV2 with TRBJ1-2, with TRBD1 as a possible D gene (5 bases). The CDR3 is 13 amino acids. The germline CDR1 and CDR2 sequences are SNHLY and FYNNEI. V dropped 2 bases and J dropped 4 bases, with 8 bases sitting between them. The CDR3 sequence: CASSEQGLYGYTF. In DNA, the CDR3 is TGTGCCAGCAGTGAACAGGGACTCTATGGCTACACCTTC.

This chain joins TRBV6-4 and TRBJ2-3, with D perhaps matching TRBD1 (5 bases). Germline V lookup: CDR1 MRHNA, CDR2 SNTAGT. V lost 3 bases and J 2 bases, leaving 12 bases between the germline ends. The CDR3 is 15 residues long. CDR3 nucleotide sequence: TGTGCCAGCAGTGAAGGCAGGGAAGTCACAGATACGCAGTATTTT. This sequence encodes CASSEGREVTDTQYF.

V gene TRBV7-2 combines with J gene TRBJ2-2, with D uncertain. Trimming cost V 3 bases and J 6 bases, with 11 bases left between them. In germline, CDR1 is SGHTA, CDR2 FQGNSA. The CDR3 totals 14 residues. The CDR3 is CASSFKSSAGELFF. Written as DNA, the CDR3 is TGTGCCAGCAGCTTCAAAAGTTCGGCCGGGGAGCTGTTTTTT.

This chain links TRBV7-2 with TRBJ2-2; no clear D. Germline CDR1 is SGHTA and CDR2 is FQGNSA. V shed 5 bases and J shed 2 bases, with 18 bases lying between them. The CDR3 length is 17 residues. This chain's CDR3 is CASSESVEALNTGELFF. CDR3 nucleotides: TGTGCCAGCAGCGAGAGCGTCGAGGCACTCAACACCGGGGAGCTGTTTTTT.

The rearrangement uses TRBV19 and TRBJ1-1; D unclear. Trimming pared 3 bases from V and 7 bases from J, leaving 12 bases between. Germline-derived CDR1 and CDR2 are LNHDA and SQIVND (reference sequence). The CDR3 sequence is 13 residues long. CDR3 DNA sequence: TGTGCCAGTAGTATCGACTTTGAGGTTGAAGCTTTCTTT. Its protein product is CASSIDFEVEAFF.

V and J are TRBV5-1 and TRBJ2-7; a possible D gene is TRBD1 (5 bases). This CDR3 is built from 13 residues. With 1 base removed from V and 7 bases from J, the gap between germline ends came to 12 bases. CDR1 and CDR2 (germline): SGHRS, YFSETQ. Here the CDR3 reads CASSLTSRDEQYF. CDR3 bases: TGCGCCAGCAGCTTGACTTCCAGGGATGAGCAGTACTTC. Together with reference TRBV5-1 and TRBJ2-7, the CDR3 gives the full variable domain: KAGVTQTPRYLIKTRGQQVTLSCSPISGHRSVSWYQQTPGQGLQFLFEYFSETQRNKGNFPGRFSGRQFSNSRSEMNVSTLELGDSALYLCASSLTSRDEQYFGPGTRLTVT.

The genes are TRBV19 and TRBJ1-5; 7 bases are a match to TRBD1. The V gene end was trimmed by 3 bases and the J gene end by 4 bases; junction bases not matched to a gene: 3. Germline V gene lookup returns CDR1 LNHDA and CDR2 SQIVND (reference sequence). This CDR3 comprises 14 residues. The CDR3 DNA is TGTGCCAGTAGTATCATGACAGGGAATCAGCCCCAGCATTTT. Translation gives CASSIMTGNQPQHF.

The chain joins TRBV19 to TRBJ2-3; weak D call: TRBD2 (6 bases). The CDR3 is 15 amino acids. Trimming cost V 5 bases and J 0 bases, with 12 bases left between them. CDR1 and CDR2 from the germline V gene are LNHDA and SQIVND (reference sequence). CDR3 loop: CASSSFGTSTDTQYF. The DNA for the CDR3 is TGTGCCAGTAGTTCCTTCGGGACTAGCACAGATACGCAGTATTTT.

J is TRBJ2-1 and V is TRBV18; D might be TRBD2 (6 bases). The CDR3 is made up of 13 amino acids. The V gene lost 3 bases and the J gene lost 9 bases, with 12 bases spanning the gap. The germline CDR1 and CDR2 sequences are KGHSH and LQKENI. CDR3 in amino acids: CASSPPGLSEQFF. The CDR3 coding sequence is TGTGCCAGCTCACCTCCGGGACTTAGTGAGCAGTTCTTC.

The chain has TRBV18 and TRBJ1-5, with 9 bases identical to TRBD1. Germline-derived CDR1 and CDR2 are KGHSH and LQKENI. This CDR3 comprises 15 residues. V was pared by 5 bases and J by 2 bases, with 4 bases of the junction left unmatched. The CDR3 loop reads CASSGGQGRNQPQHF. The CDR3 DNA reads as TGTGCCAGCTCAGGCGGACAGGGGCGCAATCAGCCCCAGCATTTT.

J is TRBJ1-4 and V is TRBV6-1; D call uncertain. CDR3 length equals 13 residues. The germline V and J ends were trimmed by 2 bases and 7 bases, with 8 bases remaining between them. Germline V CDR1 and CDR2: MNHNS, SASEGT. Written as DNA, the CDR3 is TGTGCCAGCAGTGAAAGCCGGGTTGAAAAACTGTTTTTT. It yields the protein CASSESRVEKLFF.

The chain carries TRBV7-2 and TRBJ2-3; possible D gene TRBD1, 5 bases. The CDR3 is 15 amino acids. Per germline, CDR1 SGHTA and CDR2 FQGNSA. Deletions cut 1 base from V and 0 bases from J, with 8 bases between. CDR3: CASSLVGQSTDTQYF. The CDR3 DNA is TGTGCCAGCAGCTTAGTAGGACAAAGCACAGATACGCAGTATTTT.